Listed below are T cell receptor beta chains from one sample, sequenced in a study. TCRdb ran MiXCR on the RT-PCR reads and lists one entry per CDR3 protein. The sample records hundreds of thousands of distinct CDR3 sequences, about 14% being singletons. Sequences were obtained from memory CD4+ T cells from blood. The receptors derive from a female donor in good health, serving as a healthy control. The CDR3 runs from the conserved cysteine through the conserved F or W. Fields, in order: D gene, V gene, J gene, clone size, CDR3 DNA, CDR3 protein. D genes are given only for firm matches. Clone size is shown for a subset of rows, as once, few, many or a class of expanded clone.

>TRBD2|TRBV9|TRBJ2-1|many
TGTGCCAGCAGCCTCGAGCTAGCGGGCGCCTACAATGAGCAGTTCTTC
CASSLELAGAYNEQFF
>TRBD1|TRBV6-1|TRBJ1-1|-
TGTGCCAGCAGTGAAACCCTACAGGGGGCGACGGGAATGAACACTGAAGCTTTCTTT
CASSETLQGATGMNTEAFF
>-|TRBV5-1|TRBJ1-6|-
TGCGCCAGCAGCTTGGACCTTAATTCACCCCTCCACTTT
CASSLDLNSPLHF
>-|TRBV7-7|TRBJ2-3|few
TGTGCCAGCAGCTTATATGGGGGACCCTCAGATACGCAGTATTTT
CASSLYGGPSDTQYF
>TRBD1|TRBV27|TRBJ2-7|few
TGTGCCAGCAGTTTACTTTCGGACAGGGTGTACGAGCAGTACTTC
CASSLLSDRVYEQYF
>-|TRBV6-5|TRBJ2-2|few
TGTGCCAGCAGTTACTCCCTGAGCAACACCGGGGAGCTGTTTTTT
CASSYSLSNTGELFF
>-|TRBV5-8|TRBJ2-1|few
TGTGCCAGCAGCTTGCGAGGGGGGGCCTACAATGAGCAGTTCTTC
CASSLRGGAYNEQFF
>-|TRBV30|TRBJ1-2|few
TGTGCCTGGAGTTTACAGGGAGGTGACTACACCTTC
CAWSLQGGDYTF
>-|TRBV7-2|TRBJ2-1|-
TGTGCCAGCAGCTTAGCGTCGACAAATTACAATGAGCAGTTCTTC
CASSLASTNYNEQFF
>-|TRBV6-6|TRBJ1-5|many
TGTGCCAGCAGTAAGGACGGGAATCAGCCCCAGCATTTT
CASSKDGNQPQHF
>-|TRBV7-2|TRBJ1-2|-
TGTGCCAGCAGCCCGGATGGACGGGTCTATGGCTACACCTTC
CASSPDGRVYGYTF
>-|TRBV20-1|TRBJ2-7|many
TGCAGCTCCAAGGGGGGGCGTGAGCAGTACTTC
CSSKGGREQYF
>TRBD2|TRBV7-8|TRBJ2-1|-
TGTGCCAGCAGCTTAGTAGTCCTAGCGGGGGGGTCTGAGCAGTTCTTC
CASSLVVLAGGSEQFF
>-|TRBV5-1|TRBJ2-2|-
TGCGCCAGCAGCCCGACGCCCCGGACCGGGGAGCTGTTTTTT
CASSPTPRTGELFF
>TRBD2|TRBV4-3|TRBJ2-1|few
TGCGCCAGCAGCCAAGCATCCCAGCGGGGGGCCTTCTTGAATGAGCAGTTCTTC
CASSQASQRGAFLNEQFF
>-|TRBV7-9|TRBJ1-1|many
TGTGCCAGCAGCTTAATAGTGAACACTGAAGCTTTCTTT
CASSLIVNTEAFF
>-|TRBV12-3/TRBV12-4|TRBJ1-1|-
TGTGCCAGCGTGTTACAACAGAACACTGAAGCTTTCTTT
CASVLQQNTEAFF
>-|TRBV27|TRBJ1-1|-
TGTGCCAGCAGTTCCACGACCGAACTCACGAACACTGAAGCTTTCTTT
CASSSTTELTNTEAFF
>-|TRBV5-1|TRBJ1-1|few
TGCGCCAGCAGCTTGACAGCCGACACTGAAGCTTTCTTT
CASSLTADTEAFF
>-|TRBV27|TRBJ1-4|few
TGTGCCAGCAGCTACGGACCAGGGAGGTCAGAAAAGGAAAAACTGTTTTTT
CASSYGPGRSEKEKLFF
>TRBD2|TRBV10-2|TRBJ2-2|-
TGCGCCAGCCATAGCGGGATAAACACCGGGGAGCTGTTTTTT
CASHSGINTGELFF
>TRBD1|TRBV13|TRBJ1-4|few
TGTGCCAGCAGCCCCCGACAGGGAAGTGAAAAACTGTTTTTT
CASSPRQGSEKLFF
>-|TRBV5-6|TRBJ1-2|-
TGTGCCAGCAGCTTGGTGAGCAGTAACTATGGCTACACCTTC
CASSLVSSNYGYTF
>TRBD1|TRBV6-1|TRBJ1-2|many
TGTGCCAGCATCGATACCGGGACAGGGGTCGGCTACACCTTC
CASIDTGTGVGYTF
>-|TRBV28|TRBJ1-2|few
TGTGCCAGCACCCCTACGGGGGTTAACTATGGCTACACCTTC
CASTPTGVNYGYTF